This is a list of T cell receptor beta chains from one sample in a study of shared clonotypes between healthy human individuals. The repertoire was sequenced with immunoSEQ multiplex PCR; TCRdb's copy has only in-frame clones and lacks some. The sample records some 1 million clones, roughly 75% being singletons. The specimen was memory CD4+ T cells sorted from blood. The receptors come from a man aged 18-30 years in good health. Both conserved end residues are part of each CDR3. The D gene is left open where the match is weak. The size field is filled for only some rows; it gives once, few, many or a size class.

abundance	v_gene	d_gene	j_gene	CDR3nt	CDR3aa
NA	TRBV28	NA	TRBJ1-1	TGTGCCAGCAGTTTATACCGAAGGGACACTGAAGCTTTCTTT	CASSLYRRDTEAFF
NA	TRBV13	TRBD2	TRBJ2-7	TGTGCCAGCATCAAATCTAGCGGGAGAAACTACGAGCAGTACTTC	CASIKSSGRNYEQYF
few	TRBV6-5	TRBD2	TRBJ2-1	TGTGCCAGCAGTCTTCTAGCGGGGGGGAACAATGAGCAGTTCTTC	CASSLLAGGNNEQFF
once	TRBV6-5	TRBD2	TRBJ2-7	TGTGCCAGCAGTTACGTCGCGGGAGGCTGGTACGAGCAGTACTTC	CASSYVAGGWYEQYF
NA	TRBV5-6	NA	TRBJ1-2	TGTGCCAGCAGCCCAAGGACGGTCGGGGGCTACACCTTC	CASSPRTVGGYTF
NA	TRBV6-1	TRBD1	TRBJ2-7	TGTGCCAGCAGGGGGACAGGCGGCTCCTACGAGCAGTACTTC	CASRGTGGSYEQYF
NA	TRBV5-5	NA	TRBJ1-2	TGTGCCAGCAGCTCAACGATCGGGGGCTACACCTTC	CASSSTIGGYTF
NA	TRBV11-2	NA	TRBJ2-5	TGTGCCAGCAGCTTAGGCAATCCCCAAGAGACCCAGTACTTC	CASSLGNPQETQYF
NA	TRBV21-1	NA	TRBJ2-5	TGTGCCAGCAGCAAATCCGGAATGGTACGTCAAGAGACCCAGTACTTC	CASSKSGMVRQETQYF
NA	TRBV7-3	TRBD1	TRBJ2-6	TGTGCCAGCAGCTTGACAGGGATGTCTGGGGCCAACGTCCTGACTTTC	CASSLTGMSGANVLTF
NA	TRBV10-3	NA	TRBJ2-2	TGTGCCATCAGGGGGGGACAGACGAACACCGGGGAGCTGTTTTTT	CAIRGGQTNTGELFF
NA	TRBV21-1	NA	TRBJ1-1	TGTGCCAGCAGCTCCCCCAATAGCTTCCAGGGAGGACAGGAAAAATCAAACACTGAAGCTTTCTTT	CASSSPNSFQGGQEKSNTEAFF
NA	TRBV2	NA	TRBJ2-6	TGTGCCAGCAGCCCTATGGCCTTAAGCTCTGGGGCCAACGTCCTGACTTTC	CASSPMALSSGANVLTF
NA	TRBV4-3	NA	TRBJ2-1	TGCGCCAGCAGCCAAGATCTTGGCGGGCGACGCAATGAGCAGTTCTTC	CASSQDLGGRRNEQFF
NA	TRBV7-6	NA	TRBJ2-7	TGTGCCAGCAGCCAATTAGCAGCCGGAGGATACGAGCAGTACTTC	CASSQLAAGGYEQYF
NA	TRBV28	NA	TRBJ1-6	TGTGCCAGCAGTCCGCCGGGGGGGGGCGGAAATTCACCCCTCCACTTT	CASSPPGGGGNSPLHF
few	TRBV5-6	TRBD2	TRBJ2-3	TGTGCCAGCAGGGGACTAGCGGGAGATACGCAGTATTTT	CASRGLAGDTQYF
many	TRBV10-2	NA	TRBJ1-2	TGCGCCAGCAGTGAGCAGCTCCCCCTTAACTATGGCTACACCTTC	CASSEQLPLNYGYTF
NA	TRBV6-1	NA	TRBJ1-6	TGTGCCAGCAGTGAAGCGGAGATAAGGTCGAGGTCCCTCCACTTT	CASSEAEIRSRSLHF
few	TRBV6-6	NA	TRBJ2-7	TGTGCCAGCAGTTACTCGGGGAGGAACGAGCAGTACTTC	CASSYSGRNEQYF
NA	TRBV11-2	NA	TRBJ1-2	TGTGCCAGCAGCTTAGGCTATGGCTACACCTTC	CASSLGYGYTF
NA	TRBV5-1	NA	TRBJ2-5	TGCGCCAGCAGCTTCTCCCGGCAAGAGACCCAGTACTTC	CASSFSRQETQYF